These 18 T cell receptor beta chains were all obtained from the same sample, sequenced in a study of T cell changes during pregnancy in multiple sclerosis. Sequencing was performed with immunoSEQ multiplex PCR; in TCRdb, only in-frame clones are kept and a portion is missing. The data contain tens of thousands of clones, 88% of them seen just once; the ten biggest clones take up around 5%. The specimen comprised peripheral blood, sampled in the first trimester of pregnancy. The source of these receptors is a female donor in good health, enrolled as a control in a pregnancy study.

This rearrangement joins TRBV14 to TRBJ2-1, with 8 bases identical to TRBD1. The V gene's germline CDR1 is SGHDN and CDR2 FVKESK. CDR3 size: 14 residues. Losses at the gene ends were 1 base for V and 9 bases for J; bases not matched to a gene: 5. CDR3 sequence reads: CASSQGRGLGEQFF. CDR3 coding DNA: TGTGCCAGCAGCCAAGGCAGGGGGCTAGGTGAGCAGTTCTTC.

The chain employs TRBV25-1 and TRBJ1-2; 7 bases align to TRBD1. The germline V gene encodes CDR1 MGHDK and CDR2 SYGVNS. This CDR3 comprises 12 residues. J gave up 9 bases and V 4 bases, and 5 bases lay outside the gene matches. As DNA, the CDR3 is TGTGCCAGCAGTGGAGGGGGCGCGAGCTACACCTTC. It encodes CASSGGGASYTF.

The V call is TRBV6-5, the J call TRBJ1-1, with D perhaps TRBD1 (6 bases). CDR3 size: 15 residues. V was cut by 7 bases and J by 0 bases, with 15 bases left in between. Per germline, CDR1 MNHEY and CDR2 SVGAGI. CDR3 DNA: TGTGCCAGCACCATGGACAGTTCGTTGAACACTGAAGCTTTCTTT. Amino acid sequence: CASTMDSSLNTEAFF.

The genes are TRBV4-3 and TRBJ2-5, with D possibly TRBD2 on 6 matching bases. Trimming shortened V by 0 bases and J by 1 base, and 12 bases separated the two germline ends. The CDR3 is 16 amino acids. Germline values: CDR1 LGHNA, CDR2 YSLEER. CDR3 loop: CASSQDTGTPQETQYF. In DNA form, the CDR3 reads TGCGCCAGCAGCCAAGATACGGGGACTCCCCAAGAGACCCAGTACTTC.

The CDR3: CSVDWTGQGTEAFF. The CDR3 DNA follows: TGCAGCGTTGACTGGACAGGACAGGGAACTGAAGCTTTCTTT. The chain couples TRBV29-1 to TRBJ1-1; TRBD1 aligns across 8 bases. Germline CDR1 is SQVTM and CDR2 is ANQGSEA. J lost 5 bases, V lost 3 bases, and 8 bases had no gene match. There are 14 residues in the CDR3.

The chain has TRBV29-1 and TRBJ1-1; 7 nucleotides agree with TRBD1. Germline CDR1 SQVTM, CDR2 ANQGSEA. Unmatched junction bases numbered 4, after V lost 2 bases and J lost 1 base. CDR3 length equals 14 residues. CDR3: CSVESTGANTEAFF. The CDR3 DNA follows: TGCAGCGTTGAAAGCACAGGGGCGAACACTGAAGCTTTCTTT.

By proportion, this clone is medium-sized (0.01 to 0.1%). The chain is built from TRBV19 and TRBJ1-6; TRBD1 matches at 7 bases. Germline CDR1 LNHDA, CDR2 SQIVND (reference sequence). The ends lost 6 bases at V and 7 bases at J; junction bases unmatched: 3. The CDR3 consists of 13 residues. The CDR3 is CASSDRVNSPLHF. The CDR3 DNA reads TGTGCCAGTAGCGACAGGGTGAATTCACCCCTCCACTTT.

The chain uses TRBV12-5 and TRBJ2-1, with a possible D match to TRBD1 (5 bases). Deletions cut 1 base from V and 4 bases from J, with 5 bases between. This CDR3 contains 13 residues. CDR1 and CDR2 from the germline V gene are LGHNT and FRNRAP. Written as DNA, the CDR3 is TGTGCTAGTGGTTTGGCAGGGTACAATGAGCAGTTCTTC. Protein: CASGLAGYNEQFF.

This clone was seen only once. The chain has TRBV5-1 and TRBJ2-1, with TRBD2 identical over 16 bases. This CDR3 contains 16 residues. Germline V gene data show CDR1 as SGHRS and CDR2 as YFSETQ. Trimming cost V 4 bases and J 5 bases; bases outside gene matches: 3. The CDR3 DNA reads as TGCGCCAGCAGCACGGGACTAGCGGGAGGGGACAATGAGCAGTTCTTC. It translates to CASSTGLAGGDNEQFF.

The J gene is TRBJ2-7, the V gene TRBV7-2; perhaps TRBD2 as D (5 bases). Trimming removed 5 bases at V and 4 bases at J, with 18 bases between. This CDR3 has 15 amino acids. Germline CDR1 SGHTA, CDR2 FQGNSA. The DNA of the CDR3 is TGTGCCAGCAGCCGCACGGGAAAGGCGGAGTACGAGCAGTACTTC. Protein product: CASSRTGKAEYEQYF.

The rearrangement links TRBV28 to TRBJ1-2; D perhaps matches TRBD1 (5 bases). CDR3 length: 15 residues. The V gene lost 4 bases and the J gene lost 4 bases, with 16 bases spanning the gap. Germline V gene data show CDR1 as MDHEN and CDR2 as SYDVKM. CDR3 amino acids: CASSSRTTGGYGYTF. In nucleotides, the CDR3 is TGTGCCAGCAGTTCTAGGACTACCGGGGGCTATGGCTACACCTTC.

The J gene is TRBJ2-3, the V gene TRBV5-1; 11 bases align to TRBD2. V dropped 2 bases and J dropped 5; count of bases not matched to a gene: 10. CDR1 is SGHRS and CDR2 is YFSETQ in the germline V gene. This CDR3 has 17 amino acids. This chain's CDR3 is CASSFSGRAIIGDTQYF. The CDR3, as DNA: TGCGCCAGCAGCTTTAGCGGGAGGGCGATTATCGGAGATACGCAGTATTTT.

The CDR3 protein is CASSLPGPNTEAFF. The CDR3 DNA sequence: TGTGCCAGCAGTTTACCAGGGCCTAACACTGAAGCTTTCTTT. The chain uses TRBV27 and TRBJ1-1, with D tentatively TRBD1 (5 bases). V gave up 2 bases and J gave up 2 bases, with 9 bases separating them. The CDR3 extends over 14 amino acids. Germline V gene data show CDR1 as MNHEY and CDR2 as SMNVEV (reference sequence).

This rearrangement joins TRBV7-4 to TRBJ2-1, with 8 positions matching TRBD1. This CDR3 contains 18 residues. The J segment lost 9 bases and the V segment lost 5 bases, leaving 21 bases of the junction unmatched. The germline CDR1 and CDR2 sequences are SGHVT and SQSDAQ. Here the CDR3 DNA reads TGTGCCAGCAGCCAATCGGACAGGGCGAACTTAAAGGGTTGTGAGCAGTTCTTC. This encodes CASSQSDRANLKGCEQFF.

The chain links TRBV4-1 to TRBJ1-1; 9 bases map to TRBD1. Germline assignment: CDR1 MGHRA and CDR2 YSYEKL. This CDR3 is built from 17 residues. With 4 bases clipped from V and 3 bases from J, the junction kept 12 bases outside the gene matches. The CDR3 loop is CASSPQGQGSMDTEAFF. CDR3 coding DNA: TGCGCCAGCAGCCCCCAGGGACAGGGTAGTATGGACACTGAAGCTTTCTTT.

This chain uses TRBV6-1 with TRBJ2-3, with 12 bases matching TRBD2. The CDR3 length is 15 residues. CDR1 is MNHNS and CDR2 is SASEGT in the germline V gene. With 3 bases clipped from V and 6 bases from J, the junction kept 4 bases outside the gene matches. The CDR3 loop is CASSDLAGGPDTQYF. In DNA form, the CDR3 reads TGTGCCAGCAGTGATCTAGCGGGAGGGCCGGATACGCAGTATTTT.

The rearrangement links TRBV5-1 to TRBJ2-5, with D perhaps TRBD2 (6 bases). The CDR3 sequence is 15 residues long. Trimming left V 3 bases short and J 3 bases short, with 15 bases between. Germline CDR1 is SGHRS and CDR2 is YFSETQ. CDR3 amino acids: CASSSIGRGEETQYF. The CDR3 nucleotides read TGCGCCAGCAGCTCTATCGGGAGAGGAGAAGAGACCCAGTACTTC.

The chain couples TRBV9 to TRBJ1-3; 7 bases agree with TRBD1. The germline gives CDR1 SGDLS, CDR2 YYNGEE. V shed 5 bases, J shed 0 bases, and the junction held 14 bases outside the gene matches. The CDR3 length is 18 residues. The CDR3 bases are TGTGCCAGCAGTCGAGAACGGACAGGCCGCTCCTCTGGAAACACCATATATTTT. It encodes CASSRERTGRSSGNTIYF.